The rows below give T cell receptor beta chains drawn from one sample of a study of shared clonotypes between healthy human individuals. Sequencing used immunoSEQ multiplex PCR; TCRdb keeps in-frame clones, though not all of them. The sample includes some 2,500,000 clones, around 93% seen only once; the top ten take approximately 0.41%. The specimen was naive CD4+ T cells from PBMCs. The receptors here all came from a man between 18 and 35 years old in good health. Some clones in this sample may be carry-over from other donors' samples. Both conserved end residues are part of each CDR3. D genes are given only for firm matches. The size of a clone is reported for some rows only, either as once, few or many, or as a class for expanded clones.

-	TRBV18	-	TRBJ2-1	TGTGCCAGCTCACCTTTCCGGGAAAATGAGCAGTTCTTC	CASSPFRENEQFF
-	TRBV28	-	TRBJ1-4	TGTGCCGCCAACTCCCGGATCACGGGTGAAAAACTGTTTTTT	CAANSRITGEKLFF
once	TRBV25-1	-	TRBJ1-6	TGTGCCAGCACTCGGGGATATAATTCACCCCTCCACTTT	CASTRGYNSPLHF
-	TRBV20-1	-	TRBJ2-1	TGCAGTGCCCGTCAGGATGAGCAGTTCTTC	CSARQDEQFF
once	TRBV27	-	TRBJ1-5	TGTGCCAGCAGTTTGGGTAGCAATCAGCCCCAGCATTTT	CASSLGSNQPQHF
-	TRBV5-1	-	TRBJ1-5	TGCGCCAGCAGCCGGGACACCAATCAGCCCCAGCATTTT	CASSRDTNQPQHF
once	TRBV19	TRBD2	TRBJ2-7	TGTGCCAGTAGTTCCCTCGTTGGTAGCGGGAATGGTTACGAGCAGTACTTC	CASSSLVGSGNGYEQYF
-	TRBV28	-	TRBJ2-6	TGTGCCAGCAGCACCCTCTCCGGGACCAACTCCGGGGCCAACGTCCTGACTTTC	CASSTLSGTNSGANVLTF
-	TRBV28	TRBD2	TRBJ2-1	TGTGCCAGCCCTCCCCGGGGGGGGTCGAACAATGAGCAGTTCTTC	CASPPRGGSNNEQFF
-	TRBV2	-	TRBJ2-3	TGTGCCAGCAGTGAAGACTACACAGATACGCAGTATTTT	CASSEDYTDTQYF
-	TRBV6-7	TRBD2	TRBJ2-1	TGTGCCAGCAGTTACTGGGGGGGAGACAATGAGCAGTTCTTC	CASSYWGGDNEQFF
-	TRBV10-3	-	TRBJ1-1	TGTGCCATCAGTGAGCTTGGGAACACTGAAGCTTTCTTT	CAISELGNTEAFF